These 10 T cell receptor beta chains were sequenced from one sample in a study of blood T cells in healthy people across ages (dated by TCRdb to 2014 to 2015). Library method: 5' RACE. The listed sequencing device is Illumina HiSeq 2500. A second PCR of about 7 to 12 cycles was run with a J-beta primer mix and a sample-barcoded 5' primer. Clones were called with MiXCR by TCRdb after fastp trimmed the public reads at Q25, and only in-frame beta chains were retained. Rows matching on CDR3 protein sequence are summarized as one entry with the most common DNA and genes. Across this sample there are more than 800,000 distinct CDR3 sequences, with more than 25% seen only once. Approximately 15% of the sample is in the top ten clones. The specimen was blood. The receptors derive from a woman of 80 years or more in good health.

This clonotype has more than one count but fewer than ten. The V gene is TRBV20-1, the J gene TRBJ1-6; D gene ambiguous. The CDR3 loop spans 14 amino acids. The V end was cut by 0 bases, the J end by 4 bases, with 7 bases between. Per germline, CDR1 DFQATT and CDR2 SNEGSKA (reference sequence). CDR3 coding DNA: TGCAGTGCTAGAGATAAGCCGTATAATTCACCCCTCCACTTT. Translation: CSARDKPYNSPLHF.

The V call is TRBV19, the J call TRBJ2-5; D might be TRBD2 (6 bases). The V gene's germline CDR1 is LNHDA and CDR2 SQIVND (reference sequence). This CDR3 is 14 amino acids long. Trimming left V 4 bases short and J 4 bases short, with 13 bases between. The CDR3 here is CASSTGVRAETQYF. The CDR3 DNA reads as TGTGCCAGTAGTACGGGGGTACGGGCAGAGACCCAGTACTTC. The full variable domain, completed using reference TRBV19 and TRBJ2-5, is DGGITQSPKYLFRKEGQNVTLSCEQNLNHDAMYWYRQDPGQGLRLIYYSQIVNDFQKGDIAEGYSVSREKKESFPLTVTSAQKNPTAFYLCASSTGVRAETQYFGPGTRLLVL.

This clonotype was recorded a few times. The chain couples TRBV6-2 or TRBV6-3 to TRBJ1-5; weak D call: TRBD1 (6 bases). This CDR3 has 15 amino acids. Per germline, CDR1 MNHEY and CDR2 SVGEGT. Deletions cut 3 bases from V and 1 base from J, with 10 bases between. CDR3 protein: CASSYYGGSNQPQHF. CDR3 nucleotides: TGTGCCAGCAGTTATTATGGGGGCAGCAATCAGCCCCAGCATTTT.

This clonotype has only one observation. The V and J genes are TRBV11-2 and TRBJ2-3; TRBD1 might be the D (5 bases). CDR3 length: 13 residues. The V and J ends lost 0 bases and 7 bases respectively, with 8 bases between them. The germline V gene encodes CDR1 SGHAT and CDR2 FQNNGV. CDR3 loop: CASSLDDSYTQYF. The CDR3 bases are TGTGCCAGCAGCTTAGATGACAGTTATACGCAGTATTTT.

This clonotype appeared many times. The CDR3 DNA sequence: TGCAGTGTGAAGCGGGGCTACAATGAGCAGTTCTTC. The encoded protein is CSVKRGYNEQFF. The chain links TRBV20-1 to TRBJ2-1; 7 nucleotides match TRBD2. The CDR3 has 12 amino acids. The junction had 3 bases not matched to a gene; V was cut back by 7 bases and J by 3 bases. Germline loops: CDR1 DFQATT, CDR2 SNEGSKA (reference sequence).

This clonotype turned up a few times. The gene calls are TRBV5-5 and TRBJ1-1; tentative D call: TRBD1 (5 bases). CDR1 is SGHKS, CDR2 YYEKEE, per germline (reference sequence). V was clipped by 4 bases and J by 3 bases, with 19 bases between them. This CDR3 is built from 16 residues. The CDR3 coding sequence is TGTGCCAGCAGCCACAAAGATATCAGGGCGGACACTGAAGCTTTCTTT. It encodes CASSHKDIRADTEAFF.

Ten or more counts support this clonotype. The V and J genes are TRBV7-9 and TRBJ1-2; no definite D call. The V gene lost 1 base and the J gene lost 1 base, with 7 bases spanning the gap. This CDR3 region has 14 residues. Germline V CDR1 and CDR2: SEHNR, FQNEAQ (reference sequence). This chain's CDR3 is CASSLGHLNYGYTF. As DNA, the CDR3 is TGTGCCAGCAGCTTAGGACACCTTAACTATGGCTACACCTTC. Using reference TRBV7-9 and TRBJ1-2 for the parts outside the CDR3, the full variable domain is DTGVSQNPRHKITKRGQNVTFRCDPISEHNRLYWYRQTLGQGPEFLTYFQNEAQLEKSRLLSDRFSAERPKGSFSTLEIQRTEQGDSAMYLCASSLGHLNYGYTFGSGTRLTVV.

This clonotype was recorded a few times. This CDR3 reads CASRRTGLSYGYTF. The CDR3 bases are TGTGCCAGCAGGCGGACAGGGCTATCCTATGGCTACACCTTC. V usage is TRBV6-2 or TRBV6-3 and J usage is TRBJ1-2; 8 bases agree with TRBD1. The ends lost 6 bases at V and 4 bases at J; junction bases unmatched: 7. The CDR3 contains 14 residues. CDR1 is MNHEY, CDR2 SVGEGT, per germline.

This clonotype was found many times. The CDR3 sequence: CASSLGTSSEQYF. CDR3 bases: TGTGCCAGCAGCTTGGGAACTAGTTCGGAGCAGTACTTC. This chain connects TRBV7-9 to TRBJ2-7; a possible D gene is TRBD2 (5 bases). Germline V CDR1 and CDR2: SEHNR, FQNEAQ (reference sequence). The length of the CDR3 is 13 residues. Trimming took 3 bases from V and 7 from J, leaving 13 bases between them.

About this clonotype itself: A read error may be the cause here, since a much bigger clone is one base away. The chain recombines TRBV28 with TRBJ2-3, with a possible D match to TRBD1 (6 bases). CDR3 length: 17 amino acids. Per germline, CDR1 MDHEN and CDR2 SYDVKM. Trimming removed 6 bases from V and 4 bases from J, with 23 bases in between. CDR3 in DNA: TGTGCCAGCAGCCCCCTAGTATACCAGACAGGCGCAGATACGCAGTATTTT. Protein: CASSPLVYQTGADTQYF. Drawing the rest from reference TRBV28 and TRBJ2-3, the complete variable domain is DVKVTQSSRYLVKRTGEKVFLECVQDMDHENMFWYRQDPGLGLRLIYFSYDVKMKEKGDIPEGYSVSREKKERFSLILESASTNQTSMYLCASSPLVYQTGADTQYFGPGTRLTVL.